The TCR beta chain under discussion was sequenced for a study of T cells in tumors after PD-1 blockade. Study as a whole: Patients had no prior checkpoint blockade, systemic immunosuppressants, or anti-cancer therapy within 4 weeks. During anti-PD-1 treatment, some patients continued daily vismodegib 150 mg. Peripheral blood samples averaged around 40,000 unique clonotypes and more than 100,000 templates. Study-level points and caveats: Peripheral recruitment is suggested, as some novel exhausted tumor clones were in pre-treatment blood.

TCRdb keeps only in-frame clones here, not all; method: immunoSEQ multiplex PCR. The sample has tens of thousands of clones, about four fifths seen once. Concerning this clone: Antigen unknown.

The starting material was PBMCs, obtained before anti-PD-1 treatment. This sequence was found in a human donor with basal cell carcinoma.

CDR3 loop: CASTMGGVGNQPQHF. In DNA form, the CDR3 reads TGTGCCAGCACCATGGGGGGCGTTGGCAATCAGCCCCAGCATTTT. This sequence joins TRBV5-6 and TRBJ1-5; tentative D call: TRBD1 (6 bases). The CDR3 loop spans 15 amino acids. Germline V gene lookup returns CDR1 SGHDT and CDR2 YYEEEE. V lost 6 bases to trimming and J lost 2 bases, with 15 bases between them.